A selection of T cell receptor beta chains follows, all from one sample in a study of T cells in Graves' hyperthyroidism and ophthalmopathy. TCRdb re-called the multiplex PCR reads through MiXCR, storing one row per CDR3 protein. The sample holds more than 550,000 distinct CDR3 sequences, about 45% seen once. The specimen sequenced was peripheral blood or thyroid tissue (not recorded which). These receptors were obtained from an adult man with Graves' disease, either hyperthyroidism or ophthalmopathy (not recorded which). Both conserved end residues are part of each CDR3. Fields, in order: D gene, CDR3 length, clone size, J gene, V gene, CDR3 protein, CDR3 DNA. A D gene is named only where the DNA matches it firmly. Size is stated for part of the rows, as once, few or many counts, or as a class when the clone is expanded.

. | 15 | . | TRBJ2-7 | TRBV7-4 | CASRLAGQGLNEQYF | TGTGCCAGCAGGCTAGCGGGACAGGGGCTGAACGAGCAGTACTTC
. | 15 | . | TRBJ2-2 | TRBV5-1 | CASRNGHPNTGELFF | TGCGCCAGCAGGAACGGACACCCGAACACCGGGGAGCTGTTTTTT
TRBD1 | 13 | . | TRBJ1-1 | TRBV7-8 | CASMKGAETEAFF | TGTGCCAGCATGAAGGGGGCGGAAACTGAAGCTTTCTTT
TRBD1 | 14 | . | TRBJ1-2 | TRBV24-1 | CASSRRDRGYGYTF | TGTGCCAGCAGCCGCCGGGACAGGGGCTATGGCTACACCTTC
TRBD1 | 17 | . | TRBJ1-5 | TRBV12-5 | CASGDGQGVRSNQPQHF | TGTGCTAGTGGCGATGGACAGGGGGTTCGGAGCAATCAGCCCCAGCATTTT
. | 15 | few | TRBJ1-4 | TRBV12-3/TRBV12-4 | CASSGPRAFNEKLFF | TGTGCCAGCAGTGGGCCCCGGGCCTTTAATGAAAAACTGTTTTTT
TRBD1 | 12 | many | TRBJ2-5 | TRBV29-1 | CSVEVTGSTQYF | TGCAGCGTTGAAGTGACAGGGAGTACCCAGTACTTC
. | 13 | few | TRBJ1-1 | TRBV2 | CASRAPQNTEAFF | TGTGCCAGCAGAGCCCCCCAGAACACTGAAGCTTTCTTT
. | 14 | . | TRBJ2-5 | TRBV6-1 | CASSYSSQQETQYF | TGTGCCAGCAGTTACTCGTCACAGCAAGAGACCCAGTACTTC
. | 13 | . | TRBJ2-7 | TRBV10-3 | CAISGVETCEQYF | TGTGCCATCAGTGGGGTGGAAACCTGCGAGCAGTACTTC
. | 15 | many | TRBJ1-2 | TRBV29-1 | CSVEVPQGWSYGYTF | TGCAGCGTTGAAGTCCCACAGGGATGGAGCTATGGCTACACCTTC
TRBD1 | 14 | . | TRBJ2-6 | TRBV2 | CASSPGQGANVLTF | TGTGCCAGCAGTCCGGGACAGGGGGCCAACGTCCTGACTTTC
. | 13 | many | TRBJ1-2 | TRBV29-1 | CSVVDSTNYGYTF | TGCAGCGTTGTGGACAGCACTAACTATGGCTACACCTTC
. | 16 | . | TRBJ1-1 | TRBV29-1 | CSARDSRRGVNTEAFF | TGCAGTGCTAGAGATTCCAGACGGGGGGTTAACACTGAAGCTTTCTTT
. | 11 | . | TRBJ2-3 | TRBV20-1 | CSASGTDTQYF | TGCAGTGCTTCAGGGACAGATACGCAGTATTTT
. | 12 | many | TRBJ1-2 | TRBV2 | CASSEAGNGYTF | TGTGCCAGCAGTGAGGCAGGGAATGGCTACACCTTC
. | 14 | . | TRBJ2-7 | TRBV28 | CASWSPDKTYEQYF | TGTGCCAGTTGGTCCCCGGACAAGACCTACGAGCAGTACTTC
TRBD1 | 13 | . | TRBJ1-6 | TRBV19 | CASSGQGTSPLHF | TGTGCCAGTAGCGGACAGGGAACTTCACCCCTCCACTTT
TRBD2 | 12 | . | TRBJ2-5 | TRBV2 | CASSGDYQPQYF | TGTGCCAGCAGTGGGGACTATCAGCCCCAGTACTTC
. | 12 | . | TRBJ2-5 | TRBV20-1 | CSARAGTETQYF | TGCAGTGCTAGAGCGGGAACAGAGACCCAGTACTTC
. | 13 | . | TRBJ2-7 | TRBV20-1 | CSATGGSWNEQYF | TGCAGTGCCACTGGGGGATCGTGGAACGAGCAGTACTTC
. | 11 | . | TRBJ1-1 | TRBV6-5 | CASIQGPEAFF | TGTGCCAGCATACAGGGCCCTGAAGCTTTCTTT
TRBD1 | 15 | few | TRBJ1-1 | TRBV9 | CASSYLGQGATEAFF | TGTGCCAGCAGCTACCTAGGACAGGGCGCCACTGAAGCTTTCTTT
. | 13 | . | TRBJ1-5 | TRBV18 | CASSPRQDVPQHF | TGTGCCAGCTCACCAAGACAGGACGTGCCCCAGCATTTT
. | 13 | . | TRBJ1-6 | TRBV7-9 | CASSQGYNSPLHF | TGTGCCAGCAGCCAGGGCTATAATTCACCCCTCCACTTT
. | 10 | . | TRBJ1-1 | TRBV20-1 | CSVQGTKAFF | TGCAGTGTTCAGGGAACGAAAGCTTTCTTT